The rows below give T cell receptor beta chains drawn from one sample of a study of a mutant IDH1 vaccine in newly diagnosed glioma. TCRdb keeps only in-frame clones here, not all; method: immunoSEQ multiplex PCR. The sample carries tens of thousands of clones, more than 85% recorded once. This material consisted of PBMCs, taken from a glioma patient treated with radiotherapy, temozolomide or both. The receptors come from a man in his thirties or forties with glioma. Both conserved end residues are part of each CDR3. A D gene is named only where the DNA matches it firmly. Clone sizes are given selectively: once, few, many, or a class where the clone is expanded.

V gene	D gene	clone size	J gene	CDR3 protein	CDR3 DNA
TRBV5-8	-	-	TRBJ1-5	CASSLQGLQPQHF	TGTGCCAGCAGCTTACAAGGGTTGCAGCCCCAGCATTTT
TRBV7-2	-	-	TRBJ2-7	CASSLGLGSSYEQYF	TGTGCCAGCAGCCTTGGGCTGGGTAGCTCCTACGAGCAGTACTTC
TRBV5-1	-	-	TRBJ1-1	CASTFGDTEAFF	TGCGCCAGCACCTTCGGGGACACTGAAGCTTTCTTT
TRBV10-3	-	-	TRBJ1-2	CAISESIGYTF	TGTGCCATCAGTGAGTCGATCGGCTACACCTTC
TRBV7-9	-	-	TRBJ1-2	CASSPDHGHYGYTF	TGTGCCAGCAGCCCCGACCACGGACACTATGGCTACACCTTC
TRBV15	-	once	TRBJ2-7	CATSKARDHNEQYF	TGTGCCACCAGCAAGGCCAGGGACCACAACGAGCAGTACTTC
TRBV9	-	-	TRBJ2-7	CASRGMGAEQYF	TGTGCCAGCAGGGGGATGGGGGCCGAGCAGTACTTC
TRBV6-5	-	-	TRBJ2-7	CASSYSEAGSSYEQYF	TGTGCCAGCAGTTACTCCGAAGCAGGTTCCTCCTACGAGCAGTACTTC
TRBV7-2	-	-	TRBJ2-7	CASSLGVQGGEQYF	TGTGCCAGCAGCTTAGGTGTCCAGGGAGGCGAGCAGTACTTC
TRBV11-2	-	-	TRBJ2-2	CASSPRVNTGELFF	TGTGCCAGCAGCCCCAGGGTGAACACCGGGGAGCTGTTTTTT
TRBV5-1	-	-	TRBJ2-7	CASSFDSLSYEQYF	TGCGCCAGCAGCTTCGACAGTCTCTCCTACGAGCAGTACTTC
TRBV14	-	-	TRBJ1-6	CASSQVGGARDSPLHF	TGTGCCAGCAGCCAAGTAGGCGGGGCTCGGGATTCACCCCTCCACTTT
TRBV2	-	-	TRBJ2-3	CASSELFTDTQYF	TGTGCCAGCAGTGAGTTATTTACAGATACGCAGTATTTT
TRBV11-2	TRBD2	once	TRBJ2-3	CASSLTGLHTDTQYF	TGTGCCAGCAGCTTAACGGGACTACACACAGATACGCAGTATTTT
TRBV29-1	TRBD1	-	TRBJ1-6	CSVRQGYNSPLHF	TGCAGCGTCAGACAGGGGTATAATTCACCCCTCCACTTT
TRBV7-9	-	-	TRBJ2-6	CASSLKVGSPGANVLTF	TGTGCCAGCAGCCTCAAGGTGGGGTCTCCTGGGGCCAACGTCCTGACTTTC
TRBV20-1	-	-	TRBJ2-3	CSVGTTDTQYF	TGCAGTGTAGGGACCACAGATACGCAGTATTTT
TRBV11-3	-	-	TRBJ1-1	CASSLGGWDTEAFF	TGTGCCAGCAGCTTAGGGGGGTGGGACACTGAAGCTTTCTTT
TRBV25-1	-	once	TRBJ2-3	CASSGGTFSSTDTQYF	TGTGCCAGCAGTGGGGGGACTTTTTCTAGCACAGATACGCAGTATTTT
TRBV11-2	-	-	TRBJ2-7	CASSLDRVPGSYEQYF	TGTGCCAGCAGCTTAGATCGTGTTCCGGGTAGCTACGAGCAGTACTTC
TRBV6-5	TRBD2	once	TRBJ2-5	CASRTGGETQYF	TGTGCCAGCAGAACGGGGGGAGAGACCCAGTACTTC
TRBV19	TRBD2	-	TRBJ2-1	CASSTGTSGRAYNEQFF	TGTGCCAGTAGTACCGGGACTAGCGGGAGGGCGTACAATGAGCAGTTCTTC
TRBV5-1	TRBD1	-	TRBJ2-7	CASSRGGQGDLEQYF	TGCGCCAGCAGCCGCGGGGGACAGGGGGACCTCGAGCAGTACTTC
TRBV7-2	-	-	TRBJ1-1	CASSLDGTFAAEAFF	TGTGCCAGCAGCTTAGACGGGACATTTGCCGCTGAAGCTTTCTTT
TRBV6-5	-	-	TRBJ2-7	CASTMVAGHYEQYF	TGTGCCAGCACGATGGTCGCGGGGCACTACGAGCAGTACTTC
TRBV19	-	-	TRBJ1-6	CASSIGTGNSPLHF	TGTGCCAGTAGTATCGGGACCGGTAATTCACCCCTCCACTTT
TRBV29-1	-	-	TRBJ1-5	CSVSPGPSNQPQHF	TGCAGCGTTTCCCCCGGACCTAGCAATCAGCCCCAGCATTTT
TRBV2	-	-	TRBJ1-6	CATTDNSPLHF	TGTGCCACCACGGATAATTCACCCCTCCACTTT
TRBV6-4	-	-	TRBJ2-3	CASSDSERDTQYF	TGTGCCAGCAGTGACTCTGAGAGAGATACGCAGTATTTT
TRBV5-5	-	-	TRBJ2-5	CASSLAAAQETQYF	TGTGCCAGCAGCTTGGCAGCCGCCCAAGAGACCCAGTACTTC
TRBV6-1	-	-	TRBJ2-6	CASSERVSGANVLTF	TGTGCCAGCAGCGAACGGGTCTCTGGGGCCAACGTCCTGACTTTC
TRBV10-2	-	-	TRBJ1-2	CASSGGPERYTF	TGCGCCAGCAGTGGGGGCCCCGAGCGCTACACCTTC
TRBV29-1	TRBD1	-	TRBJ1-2	CSVSGGVTGGGYTF	TGCAGCGTTTCAGGGGGCGTGACGGGAGGTGGCTACACCTTC
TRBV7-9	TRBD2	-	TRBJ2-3	CASSPRGGRGGTDTQYF	TGTGCCAGCAGCCCTCGTGGGGGGCGGGGGGGCACAGATACGCAGTATTTT
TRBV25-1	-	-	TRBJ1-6	CASSTPPGSYNSPLHF	TGTGCCAGCAGTACTCCTCCCGGCAGTTATAATTCACCCCTCCACTTT
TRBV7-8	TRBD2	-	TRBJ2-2	CASSFYRLAPTGELFF	TGTGCCAGCAGCTTTTATCGACTAGCGCCCACCGGGGAGCTGTTTTTT
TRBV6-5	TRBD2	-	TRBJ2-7	CASSYASGHSYEQYF	TGTGCCAGCAGTTACGCTAGCGGCCACTCCTACGAGCAGTACTTC
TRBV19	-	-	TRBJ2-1	CASSIGNSYNEQFF	TGTGCCAGTAGCATCGGGAACTCGTACAATGAGCAGTTCTTC
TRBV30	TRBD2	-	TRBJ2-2	CAWSIRTSGRSGELFF	TGTGCCTGGAGTATTAGGACTAGCGGGAGGTCCGGGGAGCTGTTTTTT
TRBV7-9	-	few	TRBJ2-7	CASSRGRERYEQYF	TGTGCCAGCAGCCGCGGCAGGGAGCGATACGAGCAGTACTTC
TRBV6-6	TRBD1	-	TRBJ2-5	CASSYGFRGPETQYF	TGTGCCAGCAGTTACGGATTCAGGGGGCCGGAGACCCAGTACTTC